Listed here are 25 T cell receptor beta chains from one sample, sequenced in a study of cytomegalovirus exposure and HLA in healthy donors. Profiling relied on immunoSEQ multiplex PCR, and the TCRdb table lists in-frame clones only, not all of them. The table has over 70,000 clones, 80% to 90% seen once; the top ten hold 3.5% to 4%. Source material: PBMCs. The receptor set was obtained from a woman aged 18-29 years in good health and CMV-seropositive.

Written as DNA, the CDR3 is TGTGCCTGGAGTGTAAGGACAGGGACCGGGTCCTACGAGCAGTACTTC. Amino acids: CAWSVRTGTGSYEQYF. This chain connects TRBV30 to TRBJ2-7; TRBD1 aligns across 8 bases. This CDR3 has 16 residues. The germline CDR1 and CDR2 sequences are GTSNPN and SVGIG (reference sequence). The J segment lost 1 base and the V segment lost 0 bases, leaving 8 bases of the junction unmatched.

This clone occurred a few times. J is TRBJ1-2 and V is TRBV19; D unclear. The CDR3 runs to 15 residues. V lost 8 bases to trimming and J lost 6 bases, with 22 bases between them. The V gene's germline CDR1 is LNHDA and CDR2 SQIVND (reference sequence). CDR3: CASRFAGATPNGYTF. The CDR3 DNA is TGTGCCAGTCGGTTCGCGGGAGCCACCCCCAATGGCTACACCTTC.

V is TRBV7-8 and J is TRBJ2-4; 12 nucleotides match TRBD1. Looked up from germline, CDR1 is SGHVS and CDR2 is FQNEAQ. The CDR3 loop spans 15 amino acids. Germline trimming cut 5 bases from V and 13 bases from J; bases unmatched to any gene: 12. For the CDR3, the DNA is TGTGCCAGCAGCGCCACCGGGACAGGGGGCGTTCGACAGTACTTC. As protein: CASSATGTGGVRQYF.

The V call is TRBV2, the J call TRBJ1-4, with TRBD1 identical over 8 bases. The CDR3 is 12 residues long. Germline V gene sequence: CDR1 SNHLY, CDR2 FYNNEI. The trim removed 6 bases at V and 8 bases at J, leaving 2 bases unmatched. The CDR3 nucleotides are TGTGCCAGCAGAAGACAGGGGGAAAAACTGTTTTTT. Residues: CASRRQGEKLFF.

The table lists this clone with a few counts. This rearrangement joins TRBV6-5 to TRBJ1-5; D is perhaps TRBD1 (6 bases). The germline CDR1 and CDR2 sequences are MNHEY and SVGAGI. V lost 7 bases and J 6 bases, leaving 16 bases between the germline ends. The CDR3 totals 14 residues. This chain's CDR3 is CASTQGGAGQPQHF. Here the CDR3 DNA reads TGTGCCAGCACCCAAGGGGGGGCCGGTCAGCCCCAGCATTTT.

This chain joins TRBV19 and TRBJ1-6; the match to TRBD1 covers 9 bases. Looked up from germline, CDR1 is LNHDA and CDR2 is SQIVND (reference sequence). V was pared by 1 base and J by 12 bases, with 4 bases of the junction left unmatched. There are 14 residues in the CDR3. The CDR3 spells CASSIVQGARPLHF. The CDR3 DNA reads TGTGCCAGTAGTATAGTACAGGGGGCGCGACCCCTCCACTTT.

The chain combines TRBV4-1 with TRBJ1-1, with D possibly being TRBD1 (5 bases). Germline V gene sequence: CDR1 MGHRA, CDR2 YSYEKL. V was cut by 4 bases and J by 4 bases, with 16 bases left in between. The CDR3 has 15 amino acids. This chain's CDR3 is CASSPRSGLGTEAFF. The CDR3 DNA follows: TGCGCCAGCAGCCCCCGGTCAGGGCTAGGCACTGAAGCTTTCTTT.

This rearrangement joins TRBV4-3 to TRBJ1-2, with D perhaps matching TRBD1 (6 bases). The CDR3 covers 15 residues. Germline lookup yields CDR1 LGHNA and CDR2 YSLEER. V shed 3 bases and J shed 3 bases, with 14 bases lying between them. DNA of the CDR3: TGCGCCAGCAGCCAGGCCCCGGGGGGCGACTATGGCTACACCTTC. Its translation: CASSQAPGGDYGYTF.

The V and J genes are TRBV6-6 and TRBJ1-5; TRBD1 might be the D (6 bases). Germline CDR1 is MNHNY and CDR2 is SVGAGI (reference sequence). V gave up 7 bases and J gave up 2 bases, with 18 bases separating them. CDR3 length: 16 amino acids. DNA of the CDR3: TGTGCCAGCACCACAGGACAGTTCTTTCGCAATCAGCCCCAGCATTTT. Translation: CASTTGQFFRNQPQHF.

In nucleotides, the CDR3 is TGTGCCAGCAGTGAAGCAGCGGGCGGGGGAGGCTACACCTTC. Protein sequence: CASSEAAGGGGYTF. The rearrangement joins TRBV6-1 to TRBJ1-2; the D gene is possibly TRBD1 (5 bases). Trimming pared 0 bases from V and 8 bases from J, leaving 13 bases between. The CDR3 totals 14 residues. CDR1 and CDR2 from the germline V gene are MNHNS and SASEGT.

The gene calls are TRBV30 and TRBJ1-6; tentatively, D is TRBD1 (6 bases). V was clipped by 0 bases and J by 9 bases, with 15 bases between them. From germline, CDR1 is GTSNPN and CDR2 SVGIG (reference sequence). The CDR3 is 15 amino acids. CDR3 sequence: CAWSVRQGRRSPLHF. The CDR3 DNA reads as TGTGCCTGGAGTGTACGTCAGGGGAGACGTTCACCCCTCCACTTT.

The V gene is TRBV13, the J gene TRBJ1-1, with 10 bases fitting TRBD1. V dropped 5 bases and J dropped 5; count of bases not matched to a gene: 11. The CDR3 runs 16 residues. CDR1 is PRHDT, CDR2 FYEKMQ, per germline (reference sequence). The CDR3 loop reads CASSPEGQGRGTEAFF. The CDR3 bases are TGTGCCAGCAGCCCCGAGGGACAGGGGAGAGGTACTGAAGCTTTCTTT.

The chain links TRBV6-1 to TRBJ2-7, with 9 nucleotides matching TRBD2. The germline gives CDR1 MNHNS, CDR2 SASEGT. Trimming took 7 bases from V and 3 from J; bases not matched to a gene: 7. The CDR3 is 14 residues long. For the CDR3, the DNA is TGTGCCAGCACCGGGACTAGCAGATACTACGAGCAGTACTTC. Translated: CASTGTSRYYEQYF.

This chain links TRBV30 with TRBJ2-1, with a weak D call TRBD1 (7 bases). This CDR3 contains 11 residues. V was clipped by 7 bases and J by 9 bases, with 13 bases between them. Germline V CDR1 and CDR2: GTSNPN, SVGIG (reference sequence). In nucleotides, the CDR3 is TGTGCCTATCACCAGGGGGGTGAGCAGTTCTTC. It specifies CAYHQGGEQFF.

The chain joins TRBV6-1 to TRBJ1-2; TRBD1 agrees at 7 bases. V shed 1 base and J 4 bases; nucleotides not matched to a gene: 6. Germline V CDR1 and CDR2: MNHNS, SASEGT. The CDR3 sequence is 15 residues long. The chain's CDR3 is CASSEVEGAGYGYTF. The CDR3 coding sequence is TGTGCCAGCAGTGAAGTAGAGGGGGCAGGCTATGGCTACACCTTC.

This chain links TRBV7-9 with TRBJ2-1; 7 bases agree with TRBD1. With V trimmed by 2 bases and J by 2 bases, 9 bases remained unmatched. The CDR3 contains 17 residues. Germline V gene sequence: CDR1 SEHNR, CDR2 FQNEAQ (reference sequence). In DNA form, the CDR3 reads TGTGCCAGCAGCTTAAGGGGGCCTAGAGTCACCTACAATGAGCAGTTCTTC. Protein sequence: CASSLRGPRVTYNEQFF.

This chain links TRBV27 with TRBJ2-1; TRBD2 aligns across 9 bases. V trimming: 7 bases; J trimming: 5 bases; junction bases outside the gene matches: 9. Germline V gene data show CDR1 as MNHEY and CDR2 as SMNVEV (reference sequence). The CDR3 is 15 amino acids. CDR3 amino acids: CASTVSGRRNNEQFF. The CDR3 DNA is TGTGCCAGCACCGTAAGCGGGAGGAGAAACAATGAGCAGTTCTTC.

The V and J genes are TRBV5-6 and TRBJ2-7, with no clear D. The CDR3 consists of 14 residues. V dropped 0 bases and J dropped 0 bases, with 7 bases sitting between them. Germline V CDR1 and CDR2: SGHDT, YYEEEE. The CDR3 DNA is TGTGCCAGCAGCTTGGCCCCCGTCTCCTACGAGCAGTACTTC. It specifies CASSLAPVSYEQYF.

The chain couples TRBV7-8 to TRBJ1-1; a possible D gene is TRBD1 (6 bases). The CDR3 contains 12 residues. V was cut by 5 bases and J by 4 bases, with 8 bases left in between. Germline V lookup: CDR1 SGHVS, CDR2 FQNEAQ. CDR3 coding DNA: TGTGCCAGCAGCCCGGACAGCACTGAAGCTTTCTTT. The encoded protein is CASSPDSTEAFF.

By sample share, this clone is medium-sized. The chain links TRBV5-5 to TRBJ2-1; D might be TRBD2 (6 bases). Germline CDR1 SGHKS, CDR2 YYEKEE (reference sequence). This CDR3 region has 15 residues. Deletions cut 4 bases from V and 8 bases from J, with 19 bases between. As DNA, the CDR3 is TGTGCCAGCAGCCAGAACCCCGGGACTGTCCATGAGCAGTTCTTC. This codes for CASSQNPGTVHEQFF. The full variable domain, its missing parts supplied by reference TRBV5-5 and TRBJ2-1, is DAGVTQSPTHLIKTRGQQVTLRCSPISGHKSVSWYQQVLGQGPQFIFQYYEKEERGRGNFPDRFSARQFPNYSSELNVNALLLGDSALYLCASSQNPGTVHEQFFGPGTRLTVL.

This chain connects TRBV5-6 to TRBJ2-1; 7 bases map to TRBD2. The CDR3 is made up of 16 amino acids. Germline V gene sequence: CDR1 SGHDT, CDR2 YYEEEE. With 1 base clipped from V and 3 bases from J, the junction kept 7 bases outside the gene matches. CDR3 protein: CASSLLPAGNYNEQFF. In nucleotides, the CDR3 is TGTGCCAGCAGCTTGCTGCCAGCGGGGAACTACAATGAGCAGTTCTTC.

The V call is TRBV7-6, the J call TRBJ2-3; TRBD2 agrees at 9 bases. Unmatched junction bases numbered 3, after V lost 0 bases and J lost 5 bases. Germline CDR1 reads SGHVS; CDR2 reads FNYEAQ. The length of the CDR3 is 15 residues. The CDR3 region has the DNA TGTGCCAGCAGCTTAGCGTTGCGGGGGGGAGATACGCAGTATTTT. Its protein product is CASSLALRGGDTQYF. The entire variable domain, with the rest obtained from reference TRBV7-6 and TRBJ2-3, is as follows: GAGVSQSPRYKVTKRGQDVALRCDPISGHVSLYWYRQALGQGPEFLTYFNYEAQQDKSGLPNDRFSAERPEGSISTLTIQRTEQRDSAMYRCASSLALRGGDTQYFGPGTRLTVL.

The genes are TRBV29-1 and TRBJ2-3, with a possible D match to TRBD2 (5 bases). With 0 bases removed from V and 6 bases from J, the gap between germline ends came to 7 bases. Looked up from germline, CDR1 is SQVTM and CDR2 is ANQGSEA. The CDR3 extends over 12 amino acids. DNA for the CDR3: TGCAGCGTTGAAGATCCGGGGGATACGCAGTATTTT. It codes for CSVEDPGDTQYF.

The V call is TRBV5-8, the J call TRBJ1-1; D possibly corresponds to TRBD1 (6 bases). The CDR3 sequence is 13 residues long. The germline V gene encodes CDR1 SGHTS and CDR2 YDEGEE. V was clipped by 7 bases and J by 4 bases, with 14 bases between them. CDR3 DNA sequence: TGTGCCAGCTCCCGAGGGGGTCTCACTGAAGCTTTCTTT. Translated, it gives CASSRGGLTEAFF.

V usage is TRBV27 and J usage is TRBJ2-7, with 10 nucleotides matching TRBD2. Trimming at V came to 6 bases and at J to 4 bases, leaving 6 bases not matched to a gene. Germline loops: CDR1 MNHEY, CDR2 SMNVEV (reference sequence). CDR3 size: 14 residues. CDR3 bases: TGTGCCAGCAGGCCTAGCGGGGGACCTTACGAGCAGTACTTC. Protein product: CASRPSGGPYEQYF.